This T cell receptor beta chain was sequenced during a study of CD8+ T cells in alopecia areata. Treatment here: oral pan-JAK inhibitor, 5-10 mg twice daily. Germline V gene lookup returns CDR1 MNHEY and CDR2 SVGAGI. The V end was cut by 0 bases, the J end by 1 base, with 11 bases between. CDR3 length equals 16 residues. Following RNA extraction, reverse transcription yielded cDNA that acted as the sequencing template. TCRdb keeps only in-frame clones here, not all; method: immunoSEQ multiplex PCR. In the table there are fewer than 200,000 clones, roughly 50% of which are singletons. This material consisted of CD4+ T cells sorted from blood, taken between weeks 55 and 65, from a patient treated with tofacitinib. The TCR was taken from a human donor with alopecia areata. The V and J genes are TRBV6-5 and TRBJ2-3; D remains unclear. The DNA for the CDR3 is TGTGCCAGCAGTTACTCGTCCAGCGTACGCACAGATACGCAGTATTTT. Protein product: CASSYSSSVRTDTQYF.